These 3 T cell receptor beta chains originate from one sample sequenced in a study of T-cell memory formation after mild COVID-19. In TCRdb, the 5' RACE reads were re-called with MiXCR into one record per CDR3 protein. The sample includes 140,000 to 150,000 distinct CDR3 sequences, about a fifth of them seen just once. The sequencing sample was made of PBMCs or a T cell subset sorted from them (not recorded which). The receptor set was obtained from an adult woman who had mild COVID-19 (a few samples of this study predate the infection). Cell type and time point are not known.

The chain links TRBV5-1 to TRBJ2-3, with 8 bases identical to TRBD1. CDR1 is SGHRS, CDR2 YFSETQ, per germline. This CDR3 has 16 residues. Trimming at V came to 3 bases and at J to 2 bases, leaving 8 bases not matched to a gene. This CDR3 is CASSSTPGQATDTQYF. The CDR3 nucleotides are TGCGCCAGCAGCTCAACACCGGGACAGGCCACAGATACGCAGTATTTT.

The rearrangement links TRBV6-5 to TRBJ2-3; 10 positions agree with TRBD2. CDR3 length: 16 amino acids. CDR1 is MNHEY and CDR2 is SVGAGI in the germline V gene. V shed 5 bases, J shed 4 bases, and the junction held 9 bases outside the gene matches. The CDR3 DNA follows: TGTGCCAGCAGTCCGCCGGGACTAGCGACATCAGATACGCAGTATTTT. This translates into CASSPPGLATSDTQYF.

This clonotype was detected only a few times. The rearrangement links TRBV12-3 or TRBV12-4 to TRBJ2-3; D uncertain. V lost 6 bases and J lost 6, with 7 bases in between. The CDR3 runs to 11 residues. Here the CDR3 reads CASSIKDTQYF. Written as DNA, the CDR3 is TGTGCCAGCAGCATCAAGGATACGCAGTATTTT.